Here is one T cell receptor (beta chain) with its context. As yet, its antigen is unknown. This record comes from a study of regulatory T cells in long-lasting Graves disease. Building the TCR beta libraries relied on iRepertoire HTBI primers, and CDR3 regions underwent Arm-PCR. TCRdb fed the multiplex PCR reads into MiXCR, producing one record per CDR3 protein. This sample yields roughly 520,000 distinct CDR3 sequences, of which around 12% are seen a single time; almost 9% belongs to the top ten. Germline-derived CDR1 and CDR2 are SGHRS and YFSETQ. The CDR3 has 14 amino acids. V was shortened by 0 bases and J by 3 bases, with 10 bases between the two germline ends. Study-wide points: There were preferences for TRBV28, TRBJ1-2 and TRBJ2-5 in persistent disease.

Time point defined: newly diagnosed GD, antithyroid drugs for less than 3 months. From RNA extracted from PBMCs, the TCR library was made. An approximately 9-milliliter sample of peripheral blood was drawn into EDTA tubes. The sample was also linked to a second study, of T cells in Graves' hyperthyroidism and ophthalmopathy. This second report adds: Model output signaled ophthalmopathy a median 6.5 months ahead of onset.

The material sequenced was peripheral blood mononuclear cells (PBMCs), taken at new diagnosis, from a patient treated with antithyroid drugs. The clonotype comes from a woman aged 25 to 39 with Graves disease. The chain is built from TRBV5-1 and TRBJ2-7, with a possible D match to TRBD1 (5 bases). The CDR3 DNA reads TGCGCCAGCAGCTTGGGAGCAGGACACTACGAGCAGTACTTC. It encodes CASSLGAGHYEQYF.